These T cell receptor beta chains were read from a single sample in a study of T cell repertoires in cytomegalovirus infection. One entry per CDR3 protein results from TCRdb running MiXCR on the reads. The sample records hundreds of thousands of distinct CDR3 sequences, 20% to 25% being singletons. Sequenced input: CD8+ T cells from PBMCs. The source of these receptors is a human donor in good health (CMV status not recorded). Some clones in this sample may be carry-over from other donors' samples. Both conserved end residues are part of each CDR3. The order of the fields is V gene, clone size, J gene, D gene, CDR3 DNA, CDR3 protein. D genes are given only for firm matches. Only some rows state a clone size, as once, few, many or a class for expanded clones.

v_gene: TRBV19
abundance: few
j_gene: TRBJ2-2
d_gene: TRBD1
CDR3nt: TGTGCCAGTAATGACAGGGGGGACACCGGGGAGCTGTTTTTT
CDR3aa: CASNDRGDTGELFF

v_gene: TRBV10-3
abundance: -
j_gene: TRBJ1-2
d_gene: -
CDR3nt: TGTGCCATCAGTGAGTCCCCGGGAAACTATAGCTACACCTTC
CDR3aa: CAISESPGNYSYTF

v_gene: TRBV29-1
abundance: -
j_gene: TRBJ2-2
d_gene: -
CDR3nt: TGCAGCGTTGTGGACGGACTATCGAACACCGGGGAGCTGTTTTTT
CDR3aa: CSVVDGLSNTGELFF

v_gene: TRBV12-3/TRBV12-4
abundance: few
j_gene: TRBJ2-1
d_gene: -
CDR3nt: TGTGCCAGCAGTTTATTGGGACCGAACAATGAGCAGTTCTTC
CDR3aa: CASSLLGPNNEQFF

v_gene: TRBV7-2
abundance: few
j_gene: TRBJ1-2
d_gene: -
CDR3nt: TGTGCCAGCAGCTTAGATTGGACGGCGTTCCCCTATGGCTACACCTTC
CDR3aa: CASSLDWTAFPYGYTF

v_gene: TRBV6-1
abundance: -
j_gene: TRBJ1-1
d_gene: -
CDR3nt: TGTGCCAGCAGTTATACTCGGGGGGACATCAGAGACACTGAAGCTTTCTTT
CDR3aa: CASSYTRGDIRDTEAFF

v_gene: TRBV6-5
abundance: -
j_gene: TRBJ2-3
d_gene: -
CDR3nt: TGTGCCAGCAGAACTACACCGGGAAGCACAGATACGCAGTATTTT
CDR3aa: CASRTTPGSTDTQYF

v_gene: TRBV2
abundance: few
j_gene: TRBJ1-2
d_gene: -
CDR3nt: TGTGCCACCTTGAGAGGATTCGGCAGGGAAAGTAACTATGGCTACACCTTC
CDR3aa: CATLRGFGRESNYGYTF

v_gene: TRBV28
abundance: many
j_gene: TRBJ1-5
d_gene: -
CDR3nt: TGTGCCAGCATCATGGGACCCTTTATCAATCAGCCCCAGCATTTT
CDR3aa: CASIMGPFINQPQHF

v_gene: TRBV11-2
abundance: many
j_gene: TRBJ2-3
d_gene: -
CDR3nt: TGTGCCAGCAGCTTTTGGCAGTTCGAGACTCCAGATACGCAGTATTTT
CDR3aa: CASSFWQFETPDTQYF

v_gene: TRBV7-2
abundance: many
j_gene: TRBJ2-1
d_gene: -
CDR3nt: TGTGCCAGCAGCTTCTCGACAGGAACCCCTTACAATGAGCAGTTCTTC
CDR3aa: CASSFSTGTPYNEQFF

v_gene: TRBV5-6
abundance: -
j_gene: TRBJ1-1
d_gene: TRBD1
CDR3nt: TGTGCCAGCAGACGCAGGGGGTCGGACACTGATGCTTTCTTT
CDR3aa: CASRRRGSDTDAFF

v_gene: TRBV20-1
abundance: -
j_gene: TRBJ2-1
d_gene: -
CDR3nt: TGCAGTGCGAGGACTCCCTCTTGGGAGCAGTTCTTC
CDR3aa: CSARTPSWEQFF

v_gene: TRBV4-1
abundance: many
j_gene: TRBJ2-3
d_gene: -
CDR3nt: TGCGCCAGCAGTCGGCTGGCAGATACGCAGTATTTT
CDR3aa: CASSRLADTQYF

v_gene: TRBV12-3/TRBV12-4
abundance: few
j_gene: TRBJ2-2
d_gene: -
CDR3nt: TGTGCCAGCAGTTTTGAACTCATGGTTCGGGACACCGGGGAGCTGTTTTTT
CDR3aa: CASSFELMVRDTGELFF

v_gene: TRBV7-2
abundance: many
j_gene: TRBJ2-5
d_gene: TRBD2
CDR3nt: TGTGCCAGCAGCTTAGGGCTAGCGGGGGTGGAGACCCAGTACTTC
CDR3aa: CASSLGLAGVETQYF

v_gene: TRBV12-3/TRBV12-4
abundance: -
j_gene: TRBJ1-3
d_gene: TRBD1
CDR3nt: TGTGCCAGCCCTACTTTGGGGGCAGGGGGCGAAAACACCATATATTTT
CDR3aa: CASPTLGAGGENTIYF

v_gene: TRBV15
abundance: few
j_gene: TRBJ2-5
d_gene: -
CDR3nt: TGTGCCACCAGCAGAACGTCGCAAGAGACCCAGTACTTC
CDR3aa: CATSRTSQETQYF

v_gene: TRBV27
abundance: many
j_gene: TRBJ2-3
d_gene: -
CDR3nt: TGTGCCAGCAGTTTAGACTCCCCCGAGGCAGATACGCAGTATTTT
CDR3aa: CASSLDSPEADTQYF

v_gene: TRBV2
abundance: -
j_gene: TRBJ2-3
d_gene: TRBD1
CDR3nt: TGTGCCAGCAACCTGGGGACAGGGAGCACAGATACGCAGTATTTT
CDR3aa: CASNLGTGSTDTQYF

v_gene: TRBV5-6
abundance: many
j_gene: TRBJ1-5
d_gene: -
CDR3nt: TGTGCCAGCAGCTTGCGGGACAATAGCAATCAGCCCCAGCATTTT
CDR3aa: CASSLRDNSNQPQHF

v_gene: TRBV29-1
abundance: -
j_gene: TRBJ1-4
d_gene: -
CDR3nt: TGCAGCGTTGAAGTTACGAGAGGGGCACAAGCCTCAACTAATGAAAAACTGTTTTTT
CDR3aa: CSVEVTRGAQASTNEKLFF